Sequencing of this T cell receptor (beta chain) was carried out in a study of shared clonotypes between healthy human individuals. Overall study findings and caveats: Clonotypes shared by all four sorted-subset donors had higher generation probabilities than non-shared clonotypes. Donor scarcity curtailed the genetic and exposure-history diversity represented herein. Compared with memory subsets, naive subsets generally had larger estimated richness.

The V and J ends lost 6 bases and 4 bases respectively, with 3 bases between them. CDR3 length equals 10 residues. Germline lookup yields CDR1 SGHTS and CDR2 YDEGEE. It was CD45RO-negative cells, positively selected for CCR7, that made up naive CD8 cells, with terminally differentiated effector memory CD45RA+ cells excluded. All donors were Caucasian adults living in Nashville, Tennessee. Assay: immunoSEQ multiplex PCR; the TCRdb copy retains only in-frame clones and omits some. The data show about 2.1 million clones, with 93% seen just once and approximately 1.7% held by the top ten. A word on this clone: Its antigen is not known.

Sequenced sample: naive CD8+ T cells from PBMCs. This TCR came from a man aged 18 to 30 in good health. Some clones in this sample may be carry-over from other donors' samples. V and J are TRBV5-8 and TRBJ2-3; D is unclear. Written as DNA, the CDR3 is TGTGCCAGCATATCAGATACGCAGTATTTT. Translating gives CASISDTQYF.